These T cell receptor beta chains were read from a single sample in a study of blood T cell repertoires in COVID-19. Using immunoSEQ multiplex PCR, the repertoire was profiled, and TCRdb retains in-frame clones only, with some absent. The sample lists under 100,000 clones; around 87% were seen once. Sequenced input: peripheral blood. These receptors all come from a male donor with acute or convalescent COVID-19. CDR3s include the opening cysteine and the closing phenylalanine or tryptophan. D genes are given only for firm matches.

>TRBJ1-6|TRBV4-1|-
CASSPSPGDNSPLHF
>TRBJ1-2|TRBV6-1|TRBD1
CASSEGQHYGYTF
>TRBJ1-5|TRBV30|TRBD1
CAWTQQGAGNQPQHF
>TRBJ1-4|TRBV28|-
CASSPPPVEKLFF
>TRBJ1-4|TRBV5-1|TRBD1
CASSRQGVANEKLFF
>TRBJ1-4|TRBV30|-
CACLKGRLNEKLFF
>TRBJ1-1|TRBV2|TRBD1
CASSRQGGAFF
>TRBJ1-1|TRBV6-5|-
CASSATENTEAFF
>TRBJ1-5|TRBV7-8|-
CASSPADNQPQHF
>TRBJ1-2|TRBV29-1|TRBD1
CSAQDRPGYGYTF
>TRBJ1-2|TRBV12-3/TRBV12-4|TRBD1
CASTTGQGALRTF
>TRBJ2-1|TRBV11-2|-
CASSTDRSYNEQFF
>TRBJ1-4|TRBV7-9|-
CASSLRAREGEKLFF
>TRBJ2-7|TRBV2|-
CASTRGAGGEQYF
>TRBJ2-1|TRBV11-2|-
CASSFSAGRGNEQFF
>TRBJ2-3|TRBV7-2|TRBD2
CASRKAGGPDTQYF
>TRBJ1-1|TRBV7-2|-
CASSSPPGQGSGTEAFF
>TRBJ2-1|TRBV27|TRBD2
CASSFLSGAQSSYNEQFF
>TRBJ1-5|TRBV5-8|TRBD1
CASSFRGQGNQPQHF
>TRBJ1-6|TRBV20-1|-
CSASPTGYNSPLHF
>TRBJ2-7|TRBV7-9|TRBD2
CASTNGGDEQYF
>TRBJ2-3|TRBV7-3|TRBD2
CASGWSSGDTQYF
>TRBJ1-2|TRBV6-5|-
CASSDIGYTF
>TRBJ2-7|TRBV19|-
CASSGGQGSYEQYF
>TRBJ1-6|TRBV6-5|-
CASRTAGNSPLHF
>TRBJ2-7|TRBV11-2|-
CASSLDRVSYEQYF
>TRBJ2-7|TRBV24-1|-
CATSDFMTGSEQYF
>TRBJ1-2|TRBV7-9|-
CASSLDTKANYGYTF
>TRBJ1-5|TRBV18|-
CASSPADRGNQPQHF
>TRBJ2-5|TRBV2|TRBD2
CASSPGTSGGETQYF
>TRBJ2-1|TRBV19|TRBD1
CASSFPGTGAYNEQFF
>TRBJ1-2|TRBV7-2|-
CASSLAPGGVYGYTF
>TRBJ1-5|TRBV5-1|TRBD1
CASSTTGGGNQPQHF
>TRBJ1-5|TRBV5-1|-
CASSLDINQPQHF
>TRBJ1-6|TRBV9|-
CASSSSTGSRNSPLHF
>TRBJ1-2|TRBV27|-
CASSLSEPGTYGYTF
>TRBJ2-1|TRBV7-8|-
CASSLDGAGSSYNEQFF
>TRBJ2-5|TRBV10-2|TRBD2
CASGKLAGKETQYF
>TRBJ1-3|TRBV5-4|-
CASSPGQRGPSGNTIYF
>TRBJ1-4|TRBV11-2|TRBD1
CASSWTGGEEKLFF
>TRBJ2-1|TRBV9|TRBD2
CASSPTSGGANNEQFF
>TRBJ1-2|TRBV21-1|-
CASSIWDSANYGYTF
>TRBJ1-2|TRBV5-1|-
CASSLDQGIYGYTF
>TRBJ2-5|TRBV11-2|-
CASSFPWQGETQYF
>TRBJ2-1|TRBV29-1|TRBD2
CSVRFSGDGEQFF
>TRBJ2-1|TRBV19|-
CASSPSGGSGDEQFF
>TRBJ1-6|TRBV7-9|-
CASSPTGRGNNSPLHF
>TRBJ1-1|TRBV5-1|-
CASSRTANTEAFF
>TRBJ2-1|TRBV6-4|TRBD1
CASSPGTVYNEQFF
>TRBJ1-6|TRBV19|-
CASSIGENSPLHF
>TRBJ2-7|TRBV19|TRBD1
CASSGQGGSYEQYF
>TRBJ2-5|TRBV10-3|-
CAISESTGRPQYF
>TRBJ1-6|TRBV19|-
CASSIEGIRGNSPLHF
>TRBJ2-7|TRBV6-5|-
CASSYSLQGGHEQYF
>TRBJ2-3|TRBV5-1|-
CASSLGQMQDTQYF